Below, one T cell receptor (beta chain) is given with its context. Its specificity is unknown. The entry originates in a study of T cell responses to AZD1222 COVID-19 vaccine. Study-wide results and limits: Donors skewed white British and female; clonal diversity was possibly underestimated.

TCRdb keeps only in-frame clones here, not all; method: immunoSEQ multiplex PCR. The sample consists of around 100,000 clones, 80% to 90% of them appearing once. This TCR was sampled from an adult in good health. Source: peripheral blood, taken on day 0 of AZD1222 vaccination.

CDR3 sequence (DNA): TGTGCCACCAGCCCCGCGGGGGCTAACTATGGCTACACCTTC. Its protein is CATSPAGANYGYTF. This chain links TRBV15 with TRBJ1-2; possibly TRBD1 for D (5 bases). The ends were cut back, 5 bases at V and 0 bases at J, with 10 bases in the middle. Per the germline V gene, CDR1 is LNHNV and CDR2 is YYDKDF (reference sequence). The CDR3 loop spans 14 amino acids.